This T cell receptor beta chain stems from a study of blood T cell repertoires in COVID-19 (dated by TCRdb to between 2020 and 2021). Turning to the overall study: Collaborator samples came from the United States, Italy and Spain and covered acute and convalescent phases of COVID-19. The material from the prospective study consisted of cDNA or gDNA derived from T cells, B-cell-depleted T cells, or PBMCs. The sample metadata nearly always contained a de-identified subject ID, COVID-19 status, age in years and sex. Samples came from the ongoing ImmuneRACE study (first 160 participants) plus 1,254 subjects from 6 global collaborators. The repertoires were released in a freely available public database intended as a resource for research on the immune response to SARS-CoV-2. The dataset comprised deeply sampled blood TCRbeta repertoires from subjects exposed to, actively infected with, or recovered from COVID-19. Where available, HLA class I and class II types were taken from metadata supplied by the sample provider and were not determined by assay-based typing.

The immunoSEQ Assay, a bias-controlled multiplex PCR, was used to amplify TCRbeta CDR3 regions from genomic DNA. The authors' pipeline ran thus. The number of nucleated cells in each sample was estimated by amplification of reference gene primers within the assay. To quantify the absolute abundance of each unique TCRbeta CDR3 rearrangement, sequence reads were collapsed and filtered. For each sample, productive Simpson clonality was calculated as the square root of Simpson's diversity index across productive rearrangements. Entries here come from immuneACCESS through TCRdb and include only in-frame sequences with V and J called. Some clones fail to appear in such tables; in the studies checked, an unresolved V gene covers under half of the shortfall, and the cause of the remainder is unknown. That table furnishes V, J and clone size, whereas the DNA furnished D and trimming. This sample holds about 320,000 clones; roughly 89% were observed only once. Together, the top ten hold over 4% of the sample.

The paper's findings and limits, for the study overall: Clinical and demographic metadata were provided uncurated, with the amount varying by source and participant.

In the prospective study, participants were about 18 to 95 years old, resided in about 25 geographic areas of the United States, and were enrolled through a virtual design. To assign participants to cohorts, the prospective study relied on clinical history that participants themselves reported in a screening survey and a study questionnaire. Recovered participants in ImmuneRACE Cohort 3 were defined as having two consecutive negative NP/OP PCR tests, clearance from a healthcare professional, or resolution of symptoms. In the prospective study, whole blood, serum and a nasopharyngeal or oropharyngeal swab were collected from each participant by mobile phlebotomists. Over a roughly 2-month period, participants in the prospective study had the option of providing additional blood draws and questionnaires. Before DNA extraction, prospective study blood samples were shipped either frozen or at room temperature.

About this clone: Its antigen is not yet known. Base qualities are not recorded, but no much larger clone differs from it by a single base.

Based on the germline V gene, the CDR1 and CDR2 sequences are KGHSH and LQKENI. The CDR3 sequence holds 15 residues, the cysteine and phenylalanine included. Only the CDR3 portion is preserved as DNA: 45 bases, with reading frame beginning at the first base. Germline trimming: 3 bases from V, 6 bases from J; junction bases outside gene matches: 6. The clonotype comes from a man in his fifties or sixties who had recovered from COVID-19. Sequencing was done on a sample of PBMCs or T cells enriched from blood (not recorded which). The chain is encoded by TRBV18 joined to TRBJ2-1, and TRBD2 matches 9 of the central bases. At the DNA level, the sequence is TGTGCCAGCTCACCCTTAGGACTAGCGCGCAATGAGCAGTTCTTC. Protein translation: CASSPLGLARNEQFF. The entire variable domain, with the stretches around the CDR3 drawn from the reference TRBV18 and TRBJ2-1 proteins, is NAGVMQNPRHLVRRRGQEARLRCSPMKGHSHVYWYRQLPEEGLKFMVYLQKENIIDESGMPKERFSAEFPKEGPSILRIQQVVRGDSAAYFCASSPLGLARNEQFFGPGTRLTVL.